Following are 32 T cell receptor beta chains from one sample sequenced in a study of long-term antiretroviral therapy in people with HIV. immunoSEQ v3.0 was run at survey level. Sequenced by immunoSEQ multiplex PCR; TCRdb stores in-frame clones only, minus some. The table includes tens of thousands of clones, roughly nine tenths detected once. The specimen comprised unsorted PBMCs, sampled 3.1 years after starting antiretroviral therapy. Source of these receptors: a man between 18 and 35 years old with HIV.

The chain couples TRBV2 to TRBJ1-2, with 8 bases identical to TRBD1. CDR3 size: 14 residues. The V gene end was trimmed by 8 bases and the J gene end by 6 bases; junction bases not matched to a gene: 11. Germline loops: CDR1 SNHLY, CDR2 FYNNEI. The CDR3 here is CASGGDRTGDGYTF. CDR3 DNA: TGTGCCAGCGGTGGGGACAGGACGGGCGATGGCTACACCTTC.

This CDR3 is CASSLRSGKETQYF. CDR3 DNA sequence: TGCGCCAGCAGCCTCCGGAGCGGGAAGGAGACCCAGTACTTC. J is TRBJ2-5 and V is TRBV5-1, with 7 nucleotides matching TRBD2. CDR3 length equals 14 residues. Germline CDR1 SGHRS, CDR2 YFSETQ. The V and J ends lost 4 bases and 5 bases, in that order; junction bases with no gene match: 8.

The chain employs TRBV5-8 and TRBJ2-7, with 10 nucleotides matching TRBD1. With 4 bases clipped from V and 5 bases from J, the junction kept 12 bases outside the gene matches. This CDR3 has 16 amino acids. Per germline, CDR1 SGHTS and CDR2 YDEGEE. The CDR3 reads CASSGDRGLFGDEQYF. CDR3 sequence (DNA): TGTGCCAGCAGCGGCGACAGGGGGCTTTTTGGGGACGAGCAGTACTTC. The complete variable domain, with remaining parts taken from reference TRBV5-8 and TRBJ2-7, reads EAGVTQSPTHLIKTRGQQATLRCSPISGHTSVYWYQQALGLGLQFLLWYDEGEERNRGNFPPRFSGRQFPNYSSELNVNALELEDSALYLCASSGDRGLFGDEQYFGPGTRLTVT.

The V gene is TRBV2, the J gene TRBJ2-7, with TRBD1 identical over 7 bases. The length of the CDR3 is 12 residues. V lost 7 bases to trimming and J lost 5 bases; unmatched junction nucleotides: 5. Germline CDR1 reads SNHLY; CDR2 reads FYNNEI. Written as DNA, the CDR3 is TGTGCCAGCAAAGGGGGCTGGGACGAGCAGTACTTC. Residues: CASKGGWDEQYF.

DNA for the CDR3: TGTGCCAGCAGCGAAACCGGGACTTACACAGATACGCAGTATTTT. It is translated as CASSETGTYTDTQYF. This chain joins TRBV7-9 and TRBJ2-3; D is possibly TRBD2 (6 bases). CDR3 size: 15 residues. V was clipped by 5 bases and J by 2 bases, with 14 bases between them. Germline V gives CDR1 SEHNR, CDR2 FQNEAQ (reference sequence).

The chain recombines TRBV2 with TRBJ1-5; no clear D. The CDR3 sequence is 14 residues long. Trimming removed 3 bases from V and 1 base from J, with 7 bases in between. The V gene's germline CDR1 is SNHLY and CDR2 FYNNEI. The CDR3 DNA sequence: TGTGCCAGCAGTGAGTGGACCAGCAATCAGCCCCAGCATTTT. The encoded protein is CASSEWTSNQPQHF.

This clone has just one count. The V and J genes are TRBV27 and TRBJ1-5, with D unclear. The CDR3 totals 13 residues. Trimming took off 0 bases at V and 4 bases at J, with 4 bases between the two ends. Germline CDR1 is MNHEY and CDR2 is SMNVEV (reference sequence). For the CDR3, the DNA is TGTGCCAGCAGTTTATCTCCGAATCAGCCCCAGCATTTT. This gives the protein CASSLSPNQPQHF.

The chain couples TRBV7-9 to TRBJ1-1; D may be TRBD1 (6 bases). Looked up from germline, CDR1 is SEHNR and CDR2 is FQNEAQ (reference sequence). This CDR3 contains 14 residues. Trimming removed 4 bases at V and 2 bases at J, with 11 bases between. The CDR3 reads CASSSLGGNTEAFF. DNA for the CDR3: TGTGCCAGCAGCTCTTTAGGGGGAAACACTGAAGCTTTCTTT.

This clone showed up just a few times. CDR3 in DNA: TGTGCCAGCAGCGTGACAGGAAGGTACGAGCAGTACTTC. This codes for CASSVTGRYEQYF. The chain employs TRBV5-6 and TRBJ2-7; tentatively, D is TRBD1 (6 bases). The CDR3 contains 13 residues. Trimming stripped 4 bases from V and 4 bases from J, with 12 bases between. Germline loops: CDR1 SGHDT, CDR2 YYEEEE.

The chain is built from TRBV5-6 and TRBJ1-1; D ambiguous. Trimming removed 4 bases from V and 3 bases from J, with 7 bases in between. In germline, CDR1 is SGHDT, CDR2 YYEEEE. CDR3 size: 12 residues. This CDR3 is CASSPGDTEAFF. The CDR3 DNA sequence: TGTGCCAGCAGCCCCGGGGACACTGAAGCTTTCTTT.

The J gene is TRBJ2-7, the V gene TRBV9; no definite D call. Looked up from germline, CDR1 is SGDLS and CDR2 is YYNGEE. Between the trimmed V and J ends, which lost 6 bases and 3 bases, there was a span of 13 bases. This CDR3 region has 13 residues. The DNA of the CDR3 is TGTGCCAGCAACCAGGACGGCGACTACGAGCAGTACTTC. This sequence encodes CASNQDGDYEQYF.

The chain couples TRBV7-2 to TRBJ2-3; no firm D call. Germline assignment: CDR1 SGHTA and CDR2 FQGNSA. This CDR3 has 14 amino acids. V lost 0 bases and J lost 2, with 6 bases in between. CDR3 loop: CASSLAANTDTQYF. DNA of the CDR3: TGTGCCAGCAGCTTAGCGGCTAACACAGATACGCAGTATTTT.

This clone was detected a few times. A junction end diverges from the germline sequence, so it may reflect a read error. This chain connects TRBV20-1 to TRBJ1-4; D remains unclear. This CDR3 contains 10 residues. CDR1 DFQATT and CDR2 SNEGSKA come from the germline V gene (reference sequence). CDR3 in DNA: TGCAGTGCGCCATCGACCGTGTTGATTTTT. It is translated as CSAPSTVLIF.

The rearrangement uses TRBV11-2 and TRBJ2-1; TRBD1 matches 9 bases. The J segment lost 5 bases and the V segment lost 4 bases, leaving 12 bases of the junction unmatched. This CDR3 contains 17 residues. CDR1 is SGHAT and CDR2 is FQNNGV in the germline V gene. The CDR3, as DNA: TGTGCCAGCAGCTCTCCCTTGACAGGGGGTTACAACAATGAGCAGTTCTTC. Encoded protein: CASSSPLTGGYNNEQFF. Variable domain in full (rest from reference TRBV11-2 and TRBJ2-1): EAGVAQSPRYKIIEKRQSVAFWCNPISGHATLYWYQQILGQGPKLLIQFQNNGVVDDSQLPKDRFSAERLKGVDSTLKIQPAKLEDSAVYLCASSSPLTGGYNNEQFFGPGTRLTVL.

V and J are TRBV9 and TRBJ2-3; no clear D gene. This CDR3 has 18 amino acids. V was shortened by 4 bases and J by 4 bases, with 25 bases between the two germline ends. CDR1 and CDR2 (germline): SGDLS, YYNGEE. The CDR3 loop is CASSPLFASLYSPDTQYF. CDR3 nucleotide sequence: TGTGCCAGCAGCCCACTCTTCGCCAGCCTATACAGCCCAGATACGCAGTATTTT.

The rearrangement joins TRBV6-1 to TRBJ2-7; D uncertain. Germline values: CDR1 MNHNS, CDR2 SASEGT. This CDR3 contains 10 residues. Trimming pared 7 bases from V and 3 bases from J, leaving 4 bases between. The CDR3 nucleotides are TGTGCCAGCACCAGCTACGAGCAGTACTTC. It encodes CASTSYEQYF.

This sequence joins TRBV19 and TRBJ1-2, with D perhaps TRBD1 (5 bases). Per germline, CDR1 LNHDA and CDR2 SQIVND (reference sequence). V lost 5 bases, J lost 3 bases, and 13 bases lay in between. The CDR3 runs to 14 residues. This CDR3 is CASSGDRLYYGYTF. DNA for the CDR3: TGTGCCAGTAGTGGAGACAGACTCTACTATGGCTACACCTTC.

The chain combines TRBV19 with TRBJ1-3, with D hard to call. The CDR3 covers 14 residues. CDR1 and CDR2 (germline): LNHDA, SQIVND (reference sequence). V was cut by 6 bases and J by 1 base, with 10 bases left in between. The CDR3 protein is CASRRSVSGNTIYF. The CDR3 DNA reads TGTGCCAGTAGACGGAGTGTTTCTGGAAACACCATATATTTT.

The genes are TRBV21-1 and TRBJ1-2; no DNA check was done on the table's D call, TRBD1. TRBV21-1 is reported as a pseudogene. The CDR3 contains 13 residues. The DNA for the CDR3 is TGTGCCAGCACCTCAGCAGGGTGGGATGGCTACACCTTC. Residues: CASTSAGWDGYTF.

The V call is TRBV4-3, the J call TRBJ2-5; TRBD2 aligns across 11 bases. This CDR3 has 15 residues. Germline values: CDR1 LGHNA, CDR2 YSLEER. Trimming removed 3 bases from V and 4 bases from J; junction bases left unmatched: 4. In DNA, the CDR3 is TGCGCCAGCAGCCAGATACTAGCGGGAGCAGAGACCCAGTACTTC. It specifies CASSQILAGAETQYF.

Only one count was recorded for this clone. This chain connects TRBV7-8 to TRBJ2-1; D gene uncertain. CDR1 SGHVS and CDR2 FQNEAQ come from the germline V gene. CDR3 length: 14 residues. Trimming removed 2 bases from V and 7 bases from J, with 12 bases in between. CDR3 protein: CASSLLVSTNEQFF. In DNA, the CDR3 is TGTGCCAGCAGCTTATTGGTTAGCACGAATGAGCAGTTCTTC.

This clone was observed a handful of times. The V call is TRBV6-1, the J call TRBJ1-5; 7 bases are a match to TRBD1. Germline CDR1 MNHNS, CDR2 SASEGT. The V segment lost 11 bases and the J segment 0 bases; nucleotides outside the gene matches: 7. CDR3 size: 14 residues. The CDR3 nucleotides are TGTGCCGGGCAGACAGGGCGTAGCAATCAGCCCCAGCATTTT. The encoded protein is CAGQTGRSNQPQHF.

The V gene is TRBV29-1, the J gene TRBJ2-7, with TRBD2 as a possible D gene (6 bases). This CDR3 region has 14 residues. V was trimmed by 5 bases and J by 0 bases, leaving 14 bases between them. Germline values: CDR1 SQVTM, CDR2 ANQGSEA. The CDR3 DNA sequence: TGCAGCGTTCTTGGCGGGGTTAGCTCCTACGAGCAGTACTTC. This codes for CSVLGGVSSYEQYF.

The chain has TRBV6-5 and TRBJ2-3; D is unresolved. The germline V gene has CDR1 MNHEY and CDR2 SVGAGI. The germline V and J ends were trimmed by 4 bases and 4 bases, with 18 bases remaining between them. The CDR3 runs 16 residues. The CDR3 DNA reads TGTGCCAGCAGTTTAGTCACACCTTCATGGGCAGATACGCAGTATTTT. Amino acid sequence: CASSLVTPSWADTQYF.

This clone has a single count. The rearrangement uses TRBV9 and TRBJ2-3, with D unresolved. The germline gives CDR1 SGDLS, CDR2 YYNGEE. The CDR3 is made up of 16 amino acids. V was clipped by 0 bases and J by 4 bases, with 15 bases between them. CDR3 DNA: TGTGCCAGCAGCGTAGGTGGCTATGAGCGCCCAGATACGCAGTATTTT. Amino acid sequence: CASSVGGYERPDTQYF. The variable domain in full, with the rest retrieved from reference TRBV9 and TRBJ2-3, is DSGVTQTPKHLITATGQRVTLRCSPRSGDLSVYWYQQSLDQGLQFLIQYYNGEERAKGNILERFSAQQFPDLHSELNLSSLELGDSALYFCASSVGGYERPDTQYFGPGTRLTVL.

The V gene is TRBV30, the J gene TRBJ2-7, with 9 nucleotides matching TRBD2. Germline CDR1 GTSNPN, CDR2 SVGIG (reference sequence). V lost 5 bases to trimming and J lost 2 bases; unmatched junction nucleotides: 4. This CDR3 spans 13 amino acids. CDR3 DNA sequence: TGTGCCTGGGGTAGCGGGAGTCCCTACGAGCAGTACTTC. Its protein is CAWGSGSPYEQYF.

V is TRBV19 and J is TRBJ2-7; TRBD2 matches at 9 bases. The CDR3 runs to 14 residues. Trimming at V came to 4 bases and at J to 1 base, leaving 2 bases not matched to a gene. Germline V lookup: CDR1 LNHDA, CDR2 SQIVND (reference sequence). CDR3 bases: TGTGCCAGTAGTAATGGACTAGCGTCCTACGAGCAGTACTTC. Translation gives CASSNGLASYEQYF.

The chain is built from TRBV19 and TRBJ1-2; D is unresolved. V was shortened by 3 bases and J by 4 bases, with 12 bases between the two germline ends. Germline V gives CDR1 LNHDA, CDR2 SQIVND (reference sequence). The length of the CDR3 is 14 residues. The chain's CDR3 is CASSIGETVYGYTF. CDR3 DNA sequence: TGTGCCAGTAGTATTGGCGAAACCGTCTATGGCTACACCTTC.

V gene TRBV25-1 combines with J gene TRBJ2-5, with 7 bases that match TRBD2. Germline-derived CDR1 and CDR2 are MGHDK and SYGVNS. The ends lost 3 bases at V and 1 base at J; junction bases unmatched: 14. This CDR3 contains 18 residues. The CDR3 DNA follows: TGTGCCAGCAGTGATCTACCCGATGGGGGGGAACTCCAAGAGACCCAGTACTTC. Translation gives CASSDLPDGGELQETQYF.

The chain links TRBV5-8 to TRBJ2-1, with TRBD2 as a possible D gene (5 bases). This CDR3 region has 16 residues. Looked up from germline, CDR1 is SGHTS and CDR2 is YDEGEE. The V and J ends lost 1 base and 3 bases respectively, with 14 bases between them. CDR3 amino acids: CASSLPRGRFYNEQFF. The CDR3 region has the DNA TGTGCCAGCAGCTTGCCACGGGGTCGCTTCTACAATGAGCAGTTCTTC.

CDR3 amino acids: CASTRGPGQQETQYF. CDR3 nucleotide sequence: TGTGCCAGCACCCGAGGTCCGGGACAGCAAGAGACCCAGTACTTC. The chain joins TRBV14 to TRBJ2-5; 7 positions match TRBD1. CDR3 length: 15 residues. Germline CDR1 is SGHDN and CDR2 is FVKESK. Germline trimming cut 7 bases from V and 2 bases from J; bases unmatched to any gene: 10.

The rearrangement uses TRBV29-1 and TRBJ2-4, with D uncertain. The V end lost 5 bases, the J end lost 0 bases, and 8 bases lay between the germline ends. Germline CDR1 and CDR2: SQVTM and ANQGSEA. The CDR3 extends over 13 amino acids. The CDR3 DNA is TGCAGCGTTCTACTGGTAGCCAAAAACATTCAGTACTTC. It is translated as CSVLLVAKNIQYF.